One T cell receptor (beta chain) is described in this entry. The sample originates from a study of cytomegalovirus exposure and HLA in healthy donors. After removal of 3 bases from V and 3 bases from J, the junction contained 7 bases not matched to a gene. In germline, CDR1 is KGHSH, CDR2 LQKENI. This CDR3 region has 15 residues. With 60 Vbeta and 13 Jbeta primers, the PCR was carried out. Assay: immunoSEQ multiplex PCR; the TCRdb copy retains only in-frame clones and omits some. Among around 170,000 clones listed, about four fifths were seen once. The receptor was derived from a woman aged 25 to 39 in good health and CMV-seronegative. The sample was PBMCs. The chain combines TRBV18 with TRBJ1-1, with 7 bases fitting TRBD1. CDR3 sequence (DNA): TGTGCCAGCTCACCGAGTGGACAGGAGGACACTGAAGCTTTCTTT. Protein product: CASSPSGQEDTEAFF.